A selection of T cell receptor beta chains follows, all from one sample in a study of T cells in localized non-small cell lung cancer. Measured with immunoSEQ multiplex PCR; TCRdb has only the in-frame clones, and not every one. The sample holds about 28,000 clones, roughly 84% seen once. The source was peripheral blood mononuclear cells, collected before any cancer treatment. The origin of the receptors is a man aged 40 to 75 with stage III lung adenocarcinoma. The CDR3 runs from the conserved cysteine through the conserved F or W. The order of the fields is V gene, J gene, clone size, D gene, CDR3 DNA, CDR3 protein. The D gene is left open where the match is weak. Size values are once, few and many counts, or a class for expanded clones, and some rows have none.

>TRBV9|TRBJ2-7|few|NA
TGTGCCAGCAGCGTAGGACTCGGGCACGAGCAGTACTTC
CASSVGLGHEQYF
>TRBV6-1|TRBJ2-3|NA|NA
TGTGCCAGCAGTGAACCTAGCACAGATACGCAGTATTTT
CASSEPSTDTQYF
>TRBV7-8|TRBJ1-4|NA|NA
TGTGCCAGCAGCCCAAGGGGGGCGGGCGTAGGGAATGAAAAACTGTTTTTT
CASSPRGAGVGNEKLFF
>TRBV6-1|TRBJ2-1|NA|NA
TGTGCCAGCAGAGTACTGGGCACGTCATTGAGTGAGCAGTTCTTC
CASRVLGTSLSEQFF
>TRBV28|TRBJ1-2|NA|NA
TGTGCCAGCAGTCCTGCCCTTTATGGCTACACCTTC
CASSPALYGYTF
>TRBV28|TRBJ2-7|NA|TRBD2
TGTGCCAGCAGTACCGCAGGCAGCGGGAGAACCTACGAGCAGTACTTC
CASSTAGSGRTYEQYF
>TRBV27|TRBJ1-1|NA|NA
TGTGCCAGCGGTTATTGGGGCGGCACTGAAGCTTTCTTT
CASGYWGGTEAFF
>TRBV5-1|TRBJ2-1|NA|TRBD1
TGCGCCAGCAGCTCGTCGAGACAGGGGGCCCACAATGAGCAGTTCTTC
CASSSSRQGAHNEQFF
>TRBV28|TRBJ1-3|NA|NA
TGTGCCAGCAGTTCGTCCGACCGGGCCCTCTCTGGAAACACCATATATTTT
CASSSSDRALSGNTIYF
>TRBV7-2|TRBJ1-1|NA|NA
TGTGCCAGCAGCTTACCGCAGCCGAACACTGAAGCTTTCTTT
CASSLPQPNTEAFF
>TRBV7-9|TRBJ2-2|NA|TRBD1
TGTGCCAGCATCCGAGGGGGCCCGAACACCGGGGAGCTGTTTTTT
CASIRGGPNTGELFF
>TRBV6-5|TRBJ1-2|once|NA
TGTGCCAGCAGCCAAACTGGTTATTATGGCTACACCTTC
CASSQTGYYGYTF
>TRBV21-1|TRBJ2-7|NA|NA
TGTGCCAGCAGCAAATTAGCGGGACTTCCTAGGAGCGAGCAGTACTTC
CASSKLAGLPRSEQYF
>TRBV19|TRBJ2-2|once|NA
TGTGCCAGTAGTAGAGGGACGGTGAACACCGGGGAGCTGTTTTTT
CASSRGTVNTGELFF
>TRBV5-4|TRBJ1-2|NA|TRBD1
TGTGCCAGCAGCTTTTACAGGGGTGAGGGCTACACCTTC
CASSFYRGEGYTF
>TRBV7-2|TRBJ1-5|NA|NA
TGTGCCAGCAGCGCTCACGCTTCTCAGCCCCAGCATTTT
CASSAHASQPQHF
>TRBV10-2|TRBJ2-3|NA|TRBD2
TGCGCCAGCAGAGGGCGGGGGGACGCCCCGACAGATACGCAGTATTTT
CASRGRGDAPTDTQYF
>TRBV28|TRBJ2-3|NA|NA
TGTGCCAGCAGTTCCGCTGGGGATACGCAGTATTTT
CASSSAGDTQYF
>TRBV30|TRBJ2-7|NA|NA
TGTGCCTGGAGTGCTGGGCTACAAGGCTCCTACGAGCAGTACTTC
CAWSAGLQGSYEQYF
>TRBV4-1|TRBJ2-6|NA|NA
TGCGCCAGCAGCCTGCAGGGGTACGGGGCCAACGTCCTGACTTTC
CASSLQGYGANVLTF
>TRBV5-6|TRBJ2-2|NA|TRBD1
TGTGCCAGCAGCTGGACAGGGGATTTGTCCGGGGAGCTGTTTTTT
CASSWTGDLSGELFF
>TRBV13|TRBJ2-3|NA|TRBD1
TGTGCCAGCAGCTCCGTGAGGTGGACAGGGGGTGGTGATACGCAGTATTTT
CASSSVRWTGGGDTQYF
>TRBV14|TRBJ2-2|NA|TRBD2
TGTGCCAGCAGCCAGGGTGGACTAGCGGTCTCCTGGGGGGAGCTGTTTTTT
CASSQGGLAVSWGELFF
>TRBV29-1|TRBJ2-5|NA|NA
TGCAGCACCAGACCTCAGACCGAAGGGGCCCAGTACTTC
CSTRPQTEGAQYF
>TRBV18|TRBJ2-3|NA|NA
TGTGCCAGCTCATCACAGCGAAGCACAGATACGCAGTATTTT
CASSSQRSTDTQYF
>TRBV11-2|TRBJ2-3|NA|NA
TGTGCCAGCAGCTATAGCGGCACAGATACGCAGTATTTT
CASSYSGTDTQYF
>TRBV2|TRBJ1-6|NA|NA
TGTGCCAGCAGTGAATTTCAGGGGTCGAATTCACCCCTCCACTTT
CASSEFQGSNSPLHF
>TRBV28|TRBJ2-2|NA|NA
TGTGCCAGCAGTTTACCATCTCCGGGGGGCCGTACCGGGGAGCTGTTTTTT
CASSLPSPGGRTGELFF
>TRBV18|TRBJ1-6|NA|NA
TGTGCCAGCTCGGGACTGAATAATTCACCCCTCCACTTT
CASSGLNNSPLHF
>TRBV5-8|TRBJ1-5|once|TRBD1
TGTGCCAGCAGCGCCGGACAGGCTAGCAATCAGCCCCAGCATTTT
CASSAGQASNQPQHF
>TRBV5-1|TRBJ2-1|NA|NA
TGCGCCAGCAGTCTAACTTTAGCGGTTAACTCCTACAATGAGCAGTTCTTC
CASSLTLAVNSYNEQFF
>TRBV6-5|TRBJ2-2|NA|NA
TGTGCCAGCAGCCTGGGGGATTCGAACACCGGGGAGCTGTTTTTT
CASSLGDSNTGELFF
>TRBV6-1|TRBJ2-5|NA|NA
TGTGCCAGCAACCGGGACTTGAGGGAGACCCAGTACTTC
CASNRDLRETQYF
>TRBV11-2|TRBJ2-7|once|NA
TGTGCCAGCAGCTCGAGTCCGTACGAGCAGTACTTC
CASSSSPYEQYF
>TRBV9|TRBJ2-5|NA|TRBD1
TGTGCCAGCAGCGTGGAGGGGGACAGGGGTGTAGAGACCCAGTACTTC
CASSVEGDRGVETQYF
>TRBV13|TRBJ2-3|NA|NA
TGTGCCAGCAGCTTCTTGTCTGGAGATACGCAGTATTTT
CASSFLSGDTQYF
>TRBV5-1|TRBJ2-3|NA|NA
TGCGCCAGCAGCCCATCAGGGACAGATACGCAGTATTTT
CASSPSGTDTQYF
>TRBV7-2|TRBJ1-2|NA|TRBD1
TGTGCCAGCAGCGAAAACCCTACAGGGGACTATGGCTACACCTTC
CASSENPTGDYGYTF
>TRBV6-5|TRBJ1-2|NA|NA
TGTGCCAGCAGTAAACAGGGCGGATACGGCTACACCTTC
CASSKQGGYGYTF
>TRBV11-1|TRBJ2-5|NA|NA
TGTGCCAGCAGCAATTCCTGGCTGGAGACCCAGTACTTC
CASSNSWLETQYF
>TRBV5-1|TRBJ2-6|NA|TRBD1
TGCGCCAGCAGCTTGGCACAGGGGGCAAGCTCTGGGGCCAACGTCCTGACTTTC
CASSLAQGASSGANVLTF
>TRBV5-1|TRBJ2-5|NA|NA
TGCGCCAGCAGCTTGGTGGGGCTGGACAGAGAGACCCAGTACTTC
CASSLVGLDRETQYF
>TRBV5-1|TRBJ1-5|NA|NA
TGCGCCAGCAGCGCCGGGTCTAACGGGCAGCCCCAGCATTTT
CASSAGSNGQPQHF
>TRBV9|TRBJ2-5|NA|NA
TGTGCCAGCAGCGTAGAGCCCCGCCTGGGGCGAGGGGCCCAGTACTTC
CASSVEPRLGRGAQYF
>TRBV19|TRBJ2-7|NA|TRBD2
TGTGCCAGTAGTTCTAGGGCGGGAGCGGGTGAGCAGTACTTC
CASSSRAGAGEQYF
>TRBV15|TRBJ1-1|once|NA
TGTGCCACCAGCAGAGATACCGGACAGGAAGCTTTCTTT
CATSRDTGQEAFF